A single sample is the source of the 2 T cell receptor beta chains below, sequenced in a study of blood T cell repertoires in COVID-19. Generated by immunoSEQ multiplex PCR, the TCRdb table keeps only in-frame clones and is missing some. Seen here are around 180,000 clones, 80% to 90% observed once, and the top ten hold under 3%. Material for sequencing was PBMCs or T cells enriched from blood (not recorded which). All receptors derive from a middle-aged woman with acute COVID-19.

CDR3 nucleotides: TGCAGTGCTAGTGGGACAGAATATGAAGCTTTCTTT. This codes for CSASGTEYEAFF. The chain joins TRBV20-1 to TRBJ1-1; 7 bases align to TRBD1. The CDR3 is 12 amino acids. After removal of 3 bases from V and 7 bases from J, the junction contained 5 bases not matched to a gene. Germline-derived CDR1 and CDR2 are DFQATT and SNEGSKA (reference sequence).

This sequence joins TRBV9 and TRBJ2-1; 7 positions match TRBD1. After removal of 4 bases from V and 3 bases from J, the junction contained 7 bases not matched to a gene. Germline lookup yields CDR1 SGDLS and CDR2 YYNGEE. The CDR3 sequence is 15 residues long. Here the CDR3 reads CASSSQGPDYNEQFF. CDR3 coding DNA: TGTGCCAGCAGCTCACAGGGGCCAGACTACAATGAGCAGTTCTTC. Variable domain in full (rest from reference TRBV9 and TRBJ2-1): DSGVTQTPKHLITATGQRVTLRCSPRSGDLSVYWYQQSLDQGLQFLIQYYNGEERAKGNILERFSAQQFPDLHSELNLSSLELGDSALYFCASSSQGPDYNEQFFGPGTRLTVL.